The present TCR beta chain was sequenced within a study of Graves' ophthalmopathy and Graves' hyperthyroidism. Germline values: CDR1 ENHRY, CDR2 SYGVKD. Trimming removed 7 bases at V and 2 bases at J, with 15 bases between. The CDR3 is 14 amino acids. Orbital computed tomography and thyroid ultrasound, along with TRAb, serum thyroxine and clinical symptoms, underpinned diagnosis. About this clonotype itself: Its antigen is as yet unknown.

The study amplified TCR beta CDR3 regions using RNA transcripts. HTBI primers were used in a first-round RT-PCR, which preceded a second-round multiplex PCR. TCRdb re-analysed the multiplex PCR reads in MiXCR, keeping a single row per CDR3 protein. The profile covers about 400,000 distinct CDR3 sequences, with approximately 16% appearing a single time and approximately 1.4% taken by the ten largest. Study-wide findings and caveats: Most expanded clonotypes in thyroid above 0.001 frequency also showed up in blood. The study's model predicted ophthalmopathy progression at around 70% sensitivity and 72.22% specificity.

V is TRBV10-3 and J is TRBJ2-7; a possible D gene is TRBD2 (6 bases). The sample taken for sequencing was peripheral blood. The TCR sequence derives from a woman between 18 and 30 years old with Graves' ophthalmopathy. In DNA, the CDR3 is TGTGCCATCAAAGCCGGGAGACAGACCTACGAGCAGTACTTC. It specifies CAIKAGRQTYEQYF.